The 22 T cell receptor beta chains below were found in one sample sequenced in a study of cytomegalovirus exposure and HLA in healthy donors. This PCR relied on a set of 60 Vbeta primers and 13 Jbeta primers. The data were produced by immunoSEQ multiplex PCR, yet TCRdb's version contains in-frame clones alone and is incomplete. The table records over 100,000 clones, around 70% of them present only once. Sequencing was done on a sample of PBMCs. The receptor set was obtained from a man in his thirties or forties in good health and CMV-seropositive.

This chain links TRBV27 with TRBJ2-7; weak D call: TRBD1 (6 bases). CDR3 length: 17 residues. Looked up from germline, CDR1 is MNHEY and CDR2 is SMNVEV (reference sequence). Trimming pared 4 bases from V and 2 bases from J, leaving 21 bases between. For the CDR3, the DNA is TGTGCCAGCAGTTCCCCGGCCGGGACAAAAGTTACCTACGAGCAGTACTTC. Translation: CASSSPAGTKVTYEQYF.

V usage is TRBV6-5 and J usage is TRBJ1-2, with D maybe TRBD1 (5 bases). Trimming cost V 5 bases and J 2 bases, with 12 bases left between them. There are 14 residues in the CDR3. CDR1 and CDR2 from the germline V gene are MNHEY and SVGAGI. The CDR3 sequence: CASSHPGGNYGYTF. The DNA of the CDR3 is TGTGCCAGCAGTCACCCGGGGGGGAACTATGGCTACACCTTC.

This chain links TRBV7-9 with TRBJ1-5; D not resolved. CDR1 and CDR2 (germline): SEHNR, FQNEAQ (reference sequence). The CDR3 is 14 amino acids. Deletions cut 5 bases from V and 3 bases from J, with 11 bases between. The CDR3 nucleotides read TGTGCCAGCAGCCCCCACAGTACCAATCAGCCCCAGCATTTT. Translation gives CASSPHSTNQPQHF.

The DNA for the CDR3 is TGTGCCAGCAGTGACTCGGAGAGGGGGGGAGGCTACACCTTC. Translation gives CASSDSERGGGYTF. The chain uses TRBV6-4 and TRBJ1-2, with a weak D call TRBD1 (6 bases). Trimming removed 0 bases at V and 8 bases at J, with 13 bases between. The CDR3 consists of 14 residues. Germline V lookup: CDR1 MRHNA, CDR2 SNTAGT.

This chain connects TRBV2 to TRBJ1-1; D uncertain. CDR3 length: 14 residues. Trimming shortened V by 6 bases and J by 2 bases, and 13 bases separated the two germline ends. Germline V gene sequence: CDR1 SNHLY, CDR2 FYNNEI. CDR3 in amino acids: CASRGRQSNTEAFF. DNA for the CDR3: TGTGCCAGCAGGGGGAGGCAAAGCAACACTGAAGCTTTCTTT.

The genes are TRBV30 and TRBJ2-7, with 7 bases matching TRBD1. Per germline, CDR1 GTSNPN and CDR2 SVGIG (reference sequence). The trim removed 5 bases at V and 1 base at J, leaving 5 bases unmatched. The CDR3 runs 13 residues. As DNA, the CDR3 is TGTGCCTGGGGACAGGCTCCTTCCTACGAGCAGTACTTC. Amino acid sequence: CAWGQAPSYEQYF.

The J gene is TRBJ1-4, the V gene TRBV28; 10 nucleotides align to TRBD1. V shed 2 bases, J shed 8 bases, and the junction held 2 bases outside the gene matches. The CDR3 spans 14 residues. Germline V CDR1 and CDR2: MDHEN, SYDVKM. Written as DNA, the CDR3 is TGTGCCAGCAGTTTAGGGACAGGGGACGAAAAACTGTTTTTT. It is translated as CASSLGTGDEKLFF.

This clone was seen a few times. The CDR3 protein is CASRDSPGANVLTF. In DNA, the CDR3 is TGTGCCAGCAGAGACAGCCCTGGGGCCAACGTCCTGACTTTC. The V and J genes are TRBV6-6 and TRBJ2-6; perhaps TRBD1 as D (5 bases). This CDR3 region has 14 residues. Between the trimmed V and J ends, which lost 6 bases and 2 bases, there was a span of 8 bases. Germline CDR1 is MNHNY and CDR2 is SVGAGI (reference sequence).

CDR3 nucleotides: TGTGCCAGCAGTTACCTCAAATCGACAGGGAACTATGGCTACACCTTC. It is translated as CASSYLKSTGNYGYTF. The chain employs TRBV6-6 and TRBJ1-2; 7 nucleotides align to TRBD1. The V and J ends lost 2 bases and 2 bases, in that order; junction bases with no gene match: 8. Germline assignment: CDR1 MNHNY and CDR2 SVGAGI (reference sequence). The CDR3 covers 16 residues.

The chain has TRBV7-2 and TRBJ1-5; the match to TRBD1 covers 9 bases. This CDR3 contains 15 residues. V dropped 5 bases and J dropped 6; count of bases not matched to a gene: 8. Germline-derived CDR1 and CDR2 are SGHTA and FQGNSA. CDR3 DNA: TGTGCCAGCAGCCAGTACAGGGGGCGGGCTCAGCCCCAGCATTTT. As protein: CASSQYRGRAQPQHF.

The chain recombines TRBV19 with TRBJ1-5; TRBD1 matches at 7 bases. This CDR3 has 15 residues. Losses at the gene ends were 6 bases for V and 4 bases for J; bases not matched to a gene: 9. Germline V gene lookup returns CDR1 LNHDA and CDR2 SQIVND (reference sequence). DNA of the CDR3: TGTGCCAGTAGGCCACAGGGGTCATATAATCAGCCCCAGCATTTT. It specifies CASRPQGSYNQPQHF.

This clone was seen a single time. J is TRBJ1-2 and V is TRBV6-1, with unresolved D. This CDR3 region has 12 residues. V lost 2 bases and J 2 bases, leaving 3 bases between the germline ends. CDR1 MNHNS and CDR2 SASEGT come from the germline V gene. For the CDR3, the DNA is TGTGCCAGCAGTGAACGGAACTATGGCTACACCTTC. It translates to CASSERNYGYTF.

This chain joins TRBV7-2 and TRBJ2-7; D possibly corresponds to TRBD1 (6 bases). Germline V gene lookup returns CDR1 SGHTA and CDR2 FQGNSA. V lost 5 bases to trimming and J lost 6 bases, with 14 bases between them. This CDR3 is built from 13 residues. The CDR3 is CASSLPGQSEQYF. As DNA, the CDR3 is TGTGCCAGCAGCCTACCCGGACAGTCCGAGCAGTACTTC.

The chain employs TRBV19 and TRBJ1-3; 7 bases map to TRBD1. From germline, CDR1 is LNHDA and CDR2 SQIVND (reference sequence). Germline trimming cut 4 bases from V and 0 bases from J; bases unmatched to any gene: 3. This CDR3 is 15 amino acids long. This chain's CDR3 is CASSTTGASGNTIYF. The CDR3 DNA reads TGTGCCAGTAGTACTACAGGGGCCTCTGGAAACACCATATATTTT.

This clone has a handful of counts. This chain connects TRBV6-5 to TRBJ1-2; 8 bases match TRBD1. The germline gives CDR1 MNHEY, CDR2 SVGAGI. The CDR3 has 15 residues. With 5 bases clipped from V and 8 bases from J, the junction kept 13 bases outside the gene matches. The CDR3: CASSGITGGTEGYTF. DNA of the CDR3: TGTGCCAGCAGTGGGATAACAGGGGGGACTGAGGGCTACACCTTC.

There are a few counts of this clone. The rearrangement links TRBV4-2 to TRBJ2-3; 7 bases are a match to TRBD2. V lost 0 bases to trimming and J lost 5 bases; unmatched junction nucleotides: 8. This CDR3 region has 16 residues. The germline gives CDR1 LGHNA, CDR2 YNFKEQ. CDR3 loop: CASSQEGLGGEDTQYF. Written as DNA, the CDR3 is TGTGCCAGCAGCCAAGAAGGTCTTGGGGGGGAAGATACGCAGTATTTT.

The V call is TRBV15, the J call TRBJ2-7; 8 bases map to TRBD2. Per germline, CDR1 LNHNV and CDR2 YYDKDF (reference sequence). The CDR3 sequence is 14 residues long. Losses at the gene ends were 4 bases for V and 3 bases for J; bases not matched to a gene: 5. The CDR3 sequence is CATSITAGGYEQYV. The CDR3 DNA is TGTGCCACCAGCATTACCGCGGGAGGCTACGAGCAGTACGTC.

V usage is TRBV13 and J usage is TRBJ1-2; D not certain. Per the germline V gene, CDR1 is PRHDT and CDR2 is FYEKMQ (reference sequence). This CDR3 has 14 amino acids. Trimming took 1 base from V and 8 from J, leaving 14 bases between them. This CDR3 is CASSLDTGRRGYTF. The CDR3 nucleotides are TGTGCCAGCAGCTTAGATACGGGAAGGCGCGGCTACACCTTC.

This chain uses TRBV6-1 with TRBJ1-3; 7 nucleotides match TRBD1. J gave up 2 bases and V 8 bases, and 6 bases lay outside the gene matches. This CDR3 is 14 amino acids long. Germline CDR1 and CDR2: MNHNS and SASEGT. CDR3 in DNA: TGTGCCAGCCCCTTACAGGGGACTGGAAACACCATATATTTT. This gives the protein CASPLQGTGNTIYF.

This chain connects TRBV2 to TRBJ1-2; D perhaps matches TRBD1 (5 bases). This CDR3 contains 18 residues. Deletions cut 0 bases from V and 2 bases from J, with 19 bases between. Germline CDR1 is SNHLY and CDR2 is FYNNEI. CDR3 loop: CASSEALLGVDLNYGYTF. In DNA form, the CDR3 reads TGTGCCAGCAGTGAAGCGCTTCTAGGGGTAGACCTAAACTATGGCTACACCTTC.

This clone occurred a few times. The chain couples TRBV6-4 to TRBJ2-1, with 9 bases aligning to TRBD2. The V gene's germline CDR1 is MRHNA and CDR2 SNTAGT. Trimming took 4 bases from V and 4 from J; bases not matched to a gene: 5. This CDR3 has 15 amino acids. The CDR3 sequence is CASSVETSGYNEQFF. CDR3 DNA: TGTGCCAGCAGTGTCGAGACTAGCGGATACAATGAGCAGTTCTTC.

This clone has just one count. This sequence joins TRBV29-1 and TRBJ1-1; D may be TRBD1 (6 bases). The CDR3 sequence is 13 residues long. In germline, CDR1 is SQVTM, CDR2 ANQGSEA. Trimming left V 7 bases short and J 7 bases short, with 19 bases between. The CDR3 sequence: CSALTMGRGEAFF. Here the CDR3 DNA reads TGCAGCGCCTTGACGATGGGCAGGGGTGAAGCTTTCTTT.